This T cell receptor beta chain was obtained from a study of T-cell memory formation after mild COVID-19. As for the study in general: TCR clusters mostly belonged to single donors.

Study-wide results and caveats: Contracting CD4+ clones were located mainly in CM and EM, and CD8+ clones in EMRA. Clones shrinking between day 15 and 85 showed a balanced CD4/CD8 split, and those that grew later tilted toward CD4+. Cross-reactive memory apparently joined, as some responding clones appeared in pre-infection memory.

TCRdb re-derived calls from the 5' RACE reads in MiXCR, one entry per CDR3 protein. This sample has approximately 570,000 distinct CDR3 sequences; roughly 18% occur once, and the top ten carry 12%. A remark on this clonotype: Antigen unknown.

The sequence was obtained from an adult woman who had mild COVID-19 (a few samples of this study predate the infection). Cell type and time point are not known. Sequencing used PBMCs or a T cell subset sorted from them (not recorded which).

CDR3: CASSLGSGRDYEQYF. DNA for the CDR3: TGTGCCAGCAGCTTAGGCTCAGGCAGGGACTACGAGCAGTACTTC. V and J are TRBV7-9 and TRBJ2-7; tentative D call: TRBD1 (5 bases). V was clipped by 1 base and J by 3 bases, with 13 bases between them. Germline V gene lookup returns CDR1 SEHNR and CDR2 FQNEAQ (reference sequence). This CDR3 comprises 15 residues.